The 25 T cell receptor beta chains below were found in one sample sequenced in a study of blood T cell repertoires in COVID-19. Assay: immunoSEQ multiplex PCR; the TCRdb copy retains only in-frame clones and omits some. The sample contains 130,000 to 150,000 clones, roughly 79% of which appear only once. The sequencing input was peripheral blood. The receptors were gathered from a human donor with acute or convalescent COVID-19. The donor label of this sample is uncertain.

The chain links TRBV5-6 to TRBJ1-5; D gene ambiguous. V was clipped by 3 bases and J by 0 bases, with 10 bases between them. This CDR3 spans 15 amino acids. CDR1 is SGHDT and CDR2 is YYEEEE in the germline V gene. CDR3 region: CASSSREYSNQPQHF. The CDR3 bases are TGTGCCAGCAGCTCCCGGGAATATAGCAATCAGCCCCAGCATTTT. Filled out from reference TRBV5-6 and TRBJ1-5, the complete variable domain reads DAGVTQSPTHLIKTRGQQVTLRCSPKSGHDTVSWYQQALGQGPQFIFQYYEEEERQRGNFPDRFSGHQFPNYSSELNVNALLLGDSALYLCASSSREYSNQPQHFGDGTRLSIL.

V gene TRBV10-3 combines with J gene TRBJ1-1; TRBD1 is a possible D gene (5 bases). Germline lookup yields CDR1 ENHRY and CDR2 SYGVKD. The CDR3 runs 13 residues. Trimming shortened V by 8 bases and J by 1 base, and 11 bases separated the two germline ends. The CDR3 sequence: CAISYTGNTEAFF. CDR3 bases: TGTGCCATCTCCTACACAGGGAACACTGAAGCTTTCTTT.

The CDR3 DNA reads as TGTGCCAGCAGGGACAGGCTCTACGAGCAGTACTTC. Its protein is CASRDRLYEQYF. The chain has TRBV6-5 and TRBJ2-7, with TRBD1 identical over 7 bases. Trimming removed 6 bases from V and 3 bases from J; junction bases left unmatched: 2. CDR3 size: 12 residues. Germline CDR1 reads MNHEY; CDR2 reads SVGAGI.

The chain uses TRBV9 and TRBJ1-6; possibly TRBD1 for D (5 bases). This CDR3 spans 15 amino acids. In germline, CDR1 is SGDLS, CDR2 YYNGEE. Trimming stripped 4 bases from V and 8 bases from J, with 16 bases between. CDR3 DNA sequence: TGTGCCAGCAGCCCTGTGGGGGAGGACTATTCACCCCTCCACTTT. Its translation: CASSPVGEDYSPLHF.

In this sample, this clone turned up once. The chain joins TRBV5-4 to TRBJ2-2, with D possibly TRBD1 on 5 matching bases. The CDR3 runs to 16 residues. The germline gives CDR1 SGHNT, CDR2 YYREEE (reference sequence). Trimming pared 4 bases from V and 8 bases from J, leaving 21 bases between. The CDR3 here is CASSQLDMGPTGELFF. CDR3 bases: TGTGCCAGCAGCCAACTGGACATGGGGCCGACTGGGGAGCTGTTTTTT.

This sequence joins TRBV9 and TRBJ2-1, with TRBD1 identical over 8 bases. Germline loops: CDR1 SGDLS, CDR2 YYNGEE. V was pared by 0 bases and J by 10 bases, with 9 bases of the junction left unmatched. CDR3 size: 15 residues. The CDR3 loop reads CASSVGAGGGWEQFF. The DNA of the CDR3 is TGTGCCAGCAGCGTAGGGGCAGGGGGCGGCTGGGAGCAGTTCTTC.

V usage is TRBV7-3 and J usage is TRBJ2-5, with a weak D call TRBD2 (6 bases). Trimming stripped 5 bases from V and 4 bases from J, with 20 bases between. The CDR3 runs to 16 residues. Germline CDR1 and CDR2: SGHTA and FQGTGA. CDR3 DNA: TGTGCCAGCAGCCTGGGGACTTCTGGGGCAGGAGAGACCCAGTACTTC. Its protein product is CASSLGTSGAGETQYF.

The chain's CDR3 is CASSERTGSISNTGELFF. DNA of the CDR3: TGCGCCAGCAGTGAGCGGACAGGGTCCATTTCGAACACCGGGGAGCTGTTTTTT. The chain combines TRBV10-1 with TRBJ2-2; 8 bases agree with TRBD1. CDR3 length: 18 residues. Germline lookup yields CDR1 WNHNN and CDR2 SYGVQD (reference sequence). V shed 2 bases and J 0 bases; nucleotides not matched to a gene: 8.

This clone appeared a few times. The chain employs TRBV5-1 and TRBJ1-3; the D gene is possibly TRBD1 (5 bases). Germline lookup yields CDR1 SGHRS and CDR2 YFSETQ. The CDR3 is 15 amino acids. V was pared by 4 bases and J by 0 bases, with 11 bases between. CDR3 in amino acids: CASSLWGDSGNTIYF. The CDR3, as DNA: TGCGCCAGCAGCCTATGGGGCGACTCTGGAAACACCATATATTTT.

This clone was detected a few times. This chain joins TRBV30 and TRBJ2-3, with 7 bases lining up with TRBD2. V shed 2 bases, J shed 2 bases, and the junction held 7 bases outside the gene matches. From germline, CDR1 is GTSNPN and CDR2 SVGIG (reference sequence). The CDR3 length is 15 residues. In nucleotides, the CDR3 is TGTGCCTGGAGTTCGGCGGGAGACCTCACAGATACGCAGTATTTT. It encodes CAWSSAGDLTDTQYF.

J is TRBJ2-7 and V is TRBV6-5; 10 bases line up with TRBD2. In germline, CDR1 is MNHEY, CDR2 SVGAGI. V was pared by 8 bases and J by 2 bases, with 9 bases of the junction left unmatched. The CDR3 sequence is 15 residues long. CDR3 DNA sequence: TGTGCCAGCCGTAGTTTAAGCGGGGGGGCCTACGAGCAGTACTTC. It codes for CASRSLSGGAYEQYF.

This clone was picked up a small number of times. This chain links TRBV19 with TRBJ1-1; no reliable D call. Trimming cost V 3 bases and J 1 base, with 9 bases left between them. Looked up from germline, CDR1 is LNHDA and CDR2 is SQIVND (reference sequence). The CDR3 has 14 amino acids. This CDR3 reads CASSIRHRNTEAFF. In DNA form, the CDR3 reads TGTGCCAGTAGTATCCGGCACAGGAACACTGAAGCTTTCTTT.

The chain has TRBV4-1 and TRBJ1-3; D possibly corresponds to TRBD1 (5 bases). The V gene's germline CDR1 is MGHRA and CDR2 YSYEKL. V lost 3 bases to trimming and J lost 2 bases, with 11 bases between them. The CDR3 is 15 amino acids. The CDR3: CASSQLEGAGNTIYF. CDR3 bases: TGCGCCAGCAGCCAGTTGGAAGGGGCTGGAAACACCATATATTTT.

The rearrangement links TRBV23-1 to TRBJ2-7; TRBD1 matches at 10 bases. TRBV23-1 is an ORF for which the function is uncertain. The CDR3 loop spans 16 amino acids. Trimming removed 6 bases from V and 3 bases from J; junction bases left unmatched: 11. The CDR3 DNA reads TGCGCCAGCAGAGTTGGACAGGGGGATTTGTGCTACGAGCAGTACTTC. This encodes CASRVGQGDLCYEQYF.

This clone showed up just once. The gene calls are TRBV23-1 and TRBJ2-1; 9 bases line up with TRBD1. TRBV23-1 is an ORF; its function is uncertain. The CDR3 runs 21 residues. Losses at the gene ends were 1 base for V and 0 bases for J; bases not matched to a gene: 16. CDR3: CASSQWYRGDRAFCSYNEQFF. CDR3 bases: TGCGCCAGCAGTCAATGGTATCGGGGGGACAGGGCATTTTGCTCCTACAATGAGCAGTTCTTC.

The chain carries TRBV7-9 and TRBJ2-7; the D gene is possibly TRBD1 (6 bases). Trimming removed 5 bases at V and 4 bases at J, with 9 bases between. The V gene's germline CDR1 is SEHNR and CDR2 FQNEAQ (reference sequence). The CDR3 spans 12 residues. The chain's CDR3 is CASSLQGYEQYF. In nucleotides, the CDR3 is TGTGCCAGCAGCCTACAGGGTTACGAGCAGTACTTC.

The chain combines TRBV24-1 with TRBJ1-2; 7 nucleotides line up with TRBD1. CDR3 size: 14 residues. CDR1 KGHDR and CDR2 SFDVKD come from the germline V gene. V trimming: 3 bases; J trimming: 5 bases; junction bases outside the gene matches: 5. The CDR3 DNA is TGTGCCACCAGTGATCCCGACAGGGTTTATGGCTACACCTTC. Translating gives CATSDPDRVYGYTF.

The chain uses TRBV5-4 and TRBJ1-1, with a weak D call TRBD1 (6 bases). Between the trimmed V and J ends, which lost 4 bases and 6 bases, there was a span of 13 bases. Germline CDR1 and CDR2: SGHNT and YYREEE (reference sequence). The CDR3 runs to 13 residues. The CDR3 coding sequence is TGTGCCAGCAGCCCCGGACAGAGTCCTGAAGCTTTCTTT. The encoded protein is CASSPGQSPEAFF.

This rearrangement joins TRBV12-5 to TRBJ1-5; 9 bases line up with TRBD1. J was trimmed by 0 bases and V by 6 bases; bases with no gene match: 9. The CDR3 consists of 17 residues. CDR1 is LGHNT, CDR2 FRNRAP, per germline. CDR3 amino acids: CASGPGQGSFSNQPQHF. In nucleotides, the CDR3 is TGTGCTAGTGGCCCCGGACAGGGGAGCTTTAGCAATCAGCCCCAGCATTTT.

The chain combines TRBV12-3 or TRBV12-4 with TRBJ1-5; 7 bases match TRBD1. CDR3 length: 13 residues. The V segment lost 6 bases and the J segment 11 bases; nucleotides outside the gene matches: 10. CDR3 in amino acids: CASRTGQLKAQHF. The CDR3 DNA is TGTGCCAGCAGAACGGGACAGCTCAAAGCCCAGCATTTT.

V is TRBV6-5 and J is TRBJ1-4, with unresolved D. Trimming took off 2 bases at V and 0 bases at J, with 4 bases between the two ends. CDR3 length: 14 amino acids. Germline CDR1 is MNHEY and CDR2 is SVGAGI. The CDR3 DNA sequence: TGTGCCAGCAGTTACAGCTCAACTAATGAAAAACTGTTTTTT. Residues: CASSYSSTNEKLFF.

The chain couples TRBV11-1 to TRBJ2-1; TRBD1 agrees at 10 bases. V was pared by 3 bases and J by 6 bases, with 2 bases of the junction left unmatched. The CDR3 length is 14 residues. Germline V lookup: CDR1 SGHAT, CDR2 FQDESV (reference sequence). The CDR3 spells CASSFRDRGNEQFF. As DNA, the CDR3 is TGTGCCAGCAGCTTCCGGGACAGGGGCAATGAGCAGTTCTTC.

The genes are TRBV5-4 and TRBJ1-6, with D perhaps TRBD1 (5 bases). V lost 0 bases and J 6 bases, leaving 10 bases between the germline ends. The CDR3 is made up of 15 amino acids. CDR1 SGHNT and CDR2 YYREEE come from the germline V gene (reference sequence). The CDR3 DNA reads TGTGCCAGCAGCTTGGGACAGCCCAGTAATTCACCCCTCCACTTT. Translating it yields CASSLGQPSNSPLHF.

The chain uses TRBV30 and TRBJ2-1; 7 nucleotides align to TRBD1. CDR3 length: 14 amino acids. V was pared by 3 bases and J by 2 bases, with 4 bases of the junction left unmatched. CDR1 and CDR2 from the germline V gene are GTSNPN and SVGIG (reference sequence). The CDR3 protein is CAWRTGIPYNEQFF. DNA of the CDR3: TGTGCCTGGAGGACAGGGATCCCCTACAATGAGCAGTTCTTC.

The V call is TRBV3-1 (or the pseudogene TRBV3-2), the J call TRBJ2-6; weak D call: TRBD1 (6 bases). Germline CDR1 and CDR2: LGHDT and YNNKEL (reference sequence). The V and J ends lost 5 bases and 2 bases respectively, with 19 bases between them. There are 18 residues in the CDR3. The CDR3 sequence is CASSLGYYRVPGANVLTF. The CDR3 nucleotides read TGTGCCAGCAGCTTAGGGTATTACAGGGTGCCTGGGGCCAACGTCCTGACTTTC.